The 10 T cell receptor beta chains presented below share a single source sample, sequenced in a study of blood T cell repertoires in COVID-19. The method was immunoSEQ multiplex PCR; TCRdb's version includes in-frame clones alone and lacks a portion of them. The table has some 300,000 clones, 88% seen once. Source material: peripheral blood. These receptors all stem from a woman aged 30 to 39 who had recovered from COVID-19.

This chain uses TRBV7-9 with TRBJ1-1; D uncertain. The V end was cut by 2 bases, the J end by 0 bases, with 13 bases between. Per germline, CDR1 SEHNR and CDR2 FQNEAQ (reference sequence). The CDR3 contains 16 residues. In nucleotides, the CDR3 is TGTGCCAGCAGCTTAATCTCCCGGCGGGTGAACACTGAAGCTTTCTTT. Translated: CASSLISRRVNTEAFF.

The chain recombines TRBV5-1 with TRBJ1-2, with no clear D. CDR3 size: 13 residues. CDR1 is SGHRS and CDR2 is YFSETQ in the germline V gene. V lost 4 bases to trimming and J lost 5 bases, with 12 bases between them. CDR3 region: CASSPLAAYGYTF. As DNA, the CDR3 is TGCGCCAGCAGCCCCCTAGCCGCGTATGGCTACACCTTC.

The chain links TRBV28 to TRBJ1-2; maybe TRBD1 (5 bases). V lost 2 bases and J lost 7, with 11 bases in between. This CDR3 comprises 13 residues. Germline values: CDR1 MDHEN, CDR2 SYDVKM. CDR3 sequence reads: CASSLGGIGGYTF. The CDR3 nucleotides read TGTGCCAGCAGTTTAGGGGGGATAGGTGGCTACACCTTC.

The chain joins TRBV7-9 to TRBJ2-1, with D tentatively TRBD1 (6 bases). There are 16 residues in the CDR3. The germline CDR1 and CDR2 sequences are SEHNR and FQNEAQ (reference sequence). The V and J ends lost 5 bases and 9 bases respectively, with 23 bases between them. The CDR3 sequence: CASSPLGAGTRTEQFF. CDR3 bases: TGTGCCAGCAGCCCCCTGGGGGCAGGGACGAGGACTGAGCAGTTCTTC.

CDR3 sequence reads: CASSRGQGKSNEQYF. As DNA, the CDR3 is TGTGCCAGCAGCCGGGGACAGGGGAAATCTAACGAGCAGTACTTC. This chain uses TRBV6-5 with TRBJ2-7; 10 nucleotides line up with TRBD1. The V gene's germline CDR1 is MNHEY and CDR2 SVGAGI. The trim removed 6 bases at V and 5 bases at J, leaving 10 bases unmatched. The CDR3 totals 15 residues.

This chain joins TRBV12-3 or TRBV12-4 and TRBJ2-2, with D possibly being TRBD1 (5 bases). The CDR3 contains 13 residues. Deletions cut 7 bases from V and 5 bases from J, with 11 bases between. This chain's CDR3 is CASTGRQTGELFF. The CDR3 nucleotides read TGTGCCAGCACCGGACGACAGACCGGGGAGCTGTTTTTT.

The chain links TRBV28 to TRBJ1-5; weak D call: TRBD1 (5 bases). From germline, CDR1 is MDHEN and CDR2 SYDVKM. The CDR3 has 16 amino acids. V lost 5 bases and J lost 3, with 17 bases in between. In nucleotides, the CDR3 is TGTGCCAGCAGTGGGAGGAGGGGCACTTACAATCAGCCCCAGCATTTT. The encoded protein is CASSGRRGTYNQPQHF. Supplemented by reference TRBV28 and TRBJ1-5, the full variable domain reads DVKVTQSSRYLVKRTGEKVFLECVQDMDHENMFWYRQDPGLGLRLIYFSYDVKMKEKGDIPEGYSVSREKKERFSLILESASTNQTSMYLCASSGRRGTYNQPQHFGDGTRLSIL.

The chain combines TRBV30 with TRBJ2-1; 9 bases are shared with TRBD2. This CDR3 is built from 16 residues. CDR1 and CDR2 from the germline V gene are GTSNPN and SVGIG (reference sequence). The trim removed 2 bases at V and 10 bases at J, leaving 15 bases unmatched. The CDR3 bases are TGTGCCTGGAGTCGAGGTAGCGGGGGCGCGGGGGGGGAGCAGTTCTTC. Translation gives CAWSRGSGGAGGEQFF.

This chain joins TRBV2 and TRBJ2-7; possible D gene TRBD1, 6 bases. From germline, CDR1 is SNHLY and CDR2 FYNNEI. This CDR3 region has 14 residues. V was clipped by 6 bases and J by 4 bases, with 16 bases between them. The CDR3 DNA follows: TGTGCCAGCAGGGACCAGGGGTTTTCGTACGAGCAGTACTTC. Translation gives CASRDQGFSYEQYF.

The chain is built from TRBV6-4 and TRBJ1-6; 7 nucleotides line up with TRBD1. CDR1 and CDR2 (germline): MRHNA, SNTAGT. CDR3 length: 14 residues. With 6 bases clipped from V and 2 bases from J, the junction kept 1 base outside the gene matches. CDR3 sequence (DNA): TGTGCCAGCAGCACAGGGGCCTATAATTCACCCCTCCACTTT. Amino acids: CASSTGAYNSPLHF.